This TCR beta chain is from a study of blood T cell repertoires in COVID-19. Study-wide background: Samples came from the United States, Italy and Spain, spanning acute and convalescent COVID-19. PBMCs, B-cell-depleted T cells, or T cells were the source of the cDNA or gDNA that made up the material.

Trimming cost V 4 bases and J 5 bases; bases outside gene matches: 4. The CDR3 totals 14 residues. Germline lookup yields CDR1 SGHKS and CDR2 YYEKEE (reference sequence). Authors' data handling: How many nucleated cells were present was estimated from reference gene primer amplification. TCRdb's copy holds only in-frame clones and misses some; the assay was immunoSEQ multiplex PCR. Clonal size and the V and J genes are those of that table, whereas D and trimming came from the DNA. The sample yields 99,000 or so clones, around 83% seen once. This clonotype was sampled from a woman older than 75 with acute or convalescent COVID-19. This chain links TRBV5-5 with TRBJ1-1; TRBD1 matches at 11 bases. The sequenced sample consisted of peripheral blood. The CDR3 loop is CASSPDRGRTEAFF. The CDR3 nucleotides read TGTGCCAGCAGCCCGGACAGGGGGCGGACTGAAGCTTTCTTT.